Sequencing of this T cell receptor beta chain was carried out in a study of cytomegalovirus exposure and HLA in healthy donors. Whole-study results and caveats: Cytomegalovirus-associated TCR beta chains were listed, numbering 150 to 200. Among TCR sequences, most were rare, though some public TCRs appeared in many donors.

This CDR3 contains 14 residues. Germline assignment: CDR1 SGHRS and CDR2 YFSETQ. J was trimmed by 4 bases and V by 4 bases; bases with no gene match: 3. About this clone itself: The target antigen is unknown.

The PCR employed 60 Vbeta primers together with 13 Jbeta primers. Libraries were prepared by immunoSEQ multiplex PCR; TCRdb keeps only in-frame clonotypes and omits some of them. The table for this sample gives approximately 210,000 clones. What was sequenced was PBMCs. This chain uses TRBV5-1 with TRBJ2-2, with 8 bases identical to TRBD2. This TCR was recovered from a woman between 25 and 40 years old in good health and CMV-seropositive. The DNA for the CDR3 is TGCGCCAGCAGCCCGGGGACTAGCACCGGGGAGCTGTTTTTT. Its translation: CASSPGTSTGELFF.